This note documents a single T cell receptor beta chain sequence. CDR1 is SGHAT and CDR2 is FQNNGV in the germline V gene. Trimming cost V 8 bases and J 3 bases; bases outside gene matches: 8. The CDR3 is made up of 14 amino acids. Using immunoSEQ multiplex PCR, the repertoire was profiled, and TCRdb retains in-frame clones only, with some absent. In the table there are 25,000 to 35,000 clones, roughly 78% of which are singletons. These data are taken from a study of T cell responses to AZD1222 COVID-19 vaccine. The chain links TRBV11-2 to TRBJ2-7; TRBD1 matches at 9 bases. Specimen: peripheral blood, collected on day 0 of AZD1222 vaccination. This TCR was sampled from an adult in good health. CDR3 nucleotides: TGTGCCAGCTGTAGACAGGGGGGGAGCTACGAGCAGTACTTC. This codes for CASCRQGGSYEQYF.